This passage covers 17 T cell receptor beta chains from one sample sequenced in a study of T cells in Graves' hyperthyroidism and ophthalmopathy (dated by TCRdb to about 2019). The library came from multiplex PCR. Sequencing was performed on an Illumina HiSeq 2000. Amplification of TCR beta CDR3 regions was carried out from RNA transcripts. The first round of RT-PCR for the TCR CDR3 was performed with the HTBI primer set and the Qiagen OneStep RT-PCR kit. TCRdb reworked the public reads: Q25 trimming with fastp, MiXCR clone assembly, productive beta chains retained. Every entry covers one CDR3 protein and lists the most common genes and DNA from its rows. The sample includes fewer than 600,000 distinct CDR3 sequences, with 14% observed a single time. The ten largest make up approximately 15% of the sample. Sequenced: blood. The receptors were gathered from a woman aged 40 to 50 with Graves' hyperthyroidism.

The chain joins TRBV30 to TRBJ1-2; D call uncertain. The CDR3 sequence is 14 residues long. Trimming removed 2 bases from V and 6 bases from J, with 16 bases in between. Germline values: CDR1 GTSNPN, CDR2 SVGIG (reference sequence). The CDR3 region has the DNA TGTGCCTGGAGTACGTTTCAGACGTTCGATGGCTACACCTTC. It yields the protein CAWSTFQTFDGYTF. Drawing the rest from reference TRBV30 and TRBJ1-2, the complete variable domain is SQTIHQWPATLVQPVGSPLSLECTVEGTSNPNLYWYRQAAGRGLQLLFYSVGIGQISSEVPQNLSASRPQDRQFILSSKKLLLSDSGFYLCAWSTFQTFDGYTFGSGTRLTVV.

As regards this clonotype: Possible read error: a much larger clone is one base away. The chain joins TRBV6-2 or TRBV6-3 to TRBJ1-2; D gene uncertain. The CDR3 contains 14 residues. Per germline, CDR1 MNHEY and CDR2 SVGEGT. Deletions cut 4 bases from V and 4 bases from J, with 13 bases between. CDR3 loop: CASSCSTDFYGYTF. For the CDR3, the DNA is TGTGCCAGCAGTTGCTCGACGGACTTCTATGGCTACACCTTC.

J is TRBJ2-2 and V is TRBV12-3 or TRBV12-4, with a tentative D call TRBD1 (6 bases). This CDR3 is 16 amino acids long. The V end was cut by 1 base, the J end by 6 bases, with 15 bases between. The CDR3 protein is CASSLVAGVRAGELFF. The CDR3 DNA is TGTGCCAGCAGTTTAGTGGCAGGGGTACGAGCCGGGGAGCTGTTTTTT.

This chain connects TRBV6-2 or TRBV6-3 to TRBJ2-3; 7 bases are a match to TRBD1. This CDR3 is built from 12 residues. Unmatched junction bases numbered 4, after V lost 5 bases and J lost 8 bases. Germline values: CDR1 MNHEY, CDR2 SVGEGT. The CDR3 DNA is TGTGCCAGCAGTACGCAGGGGGTTACGCAGTATTTT. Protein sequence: CASSTQGVTQYF.

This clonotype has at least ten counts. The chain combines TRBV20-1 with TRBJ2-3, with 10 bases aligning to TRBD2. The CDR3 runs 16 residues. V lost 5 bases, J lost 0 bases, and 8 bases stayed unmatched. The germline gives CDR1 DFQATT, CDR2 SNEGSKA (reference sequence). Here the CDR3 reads CSAPRTSGTSTDTQYF. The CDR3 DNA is TGCAGTGCTCCTAGGACTAGCGGAACTAGCACAGATACGCAGTATTTT.

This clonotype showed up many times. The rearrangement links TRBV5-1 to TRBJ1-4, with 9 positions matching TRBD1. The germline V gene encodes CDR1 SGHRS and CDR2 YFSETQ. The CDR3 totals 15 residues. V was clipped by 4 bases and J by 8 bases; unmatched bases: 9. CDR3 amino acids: CASSLGQGRVEKLFF. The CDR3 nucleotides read TGCGCCAGCAGCCTCGGACAGGGGAGGGTGGAAAAACTGTTTTTT.

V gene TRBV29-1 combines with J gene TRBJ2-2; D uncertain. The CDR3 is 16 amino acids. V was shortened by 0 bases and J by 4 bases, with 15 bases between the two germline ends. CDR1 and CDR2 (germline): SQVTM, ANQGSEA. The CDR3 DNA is TGCAGCGTTGAAGAGGTCAATCGAGATGGCACCGGGGAGCTGTTTTTT. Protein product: CSVEEVNRDGTGELFF.

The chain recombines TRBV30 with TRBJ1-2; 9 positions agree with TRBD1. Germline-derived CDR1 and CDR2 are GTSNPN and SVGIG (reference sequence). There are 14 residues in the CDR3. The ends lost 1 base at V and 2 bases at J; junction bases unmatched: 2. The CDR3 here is CAWSAGTGNYGYTF. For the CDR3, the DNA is TGTGCCTGGAGTGCCGGGACAGGGAACTATGGCTACACCTTC.

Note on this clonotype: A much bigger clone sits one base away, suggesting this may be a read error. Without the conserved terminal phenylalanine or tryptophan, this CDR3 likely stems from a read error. CDR3 region: CASSWQGGVSSEQYL. CDR3 in DNA: TGTGCCAGCAGCTGGCAGGGAGGCGTTTCGTCCGAGCAGTACCTC. J is TRBJ2-7 and V is TRBV7-2; TRBD2 might be the D (6 bases). The CDR3 runs to 15 residues. Trimming left V 4 bases short and J 6 bases short, with 19 bases between. In germline, CDR1 is SGHTA, CDR2 FQGNSA.

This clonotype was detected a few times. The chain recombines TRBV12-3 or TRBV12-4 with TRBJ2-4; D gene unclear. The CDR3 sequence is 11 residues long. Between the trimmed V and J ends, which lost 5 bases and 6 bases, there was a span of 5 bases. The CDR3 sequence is CASSPANIQYF. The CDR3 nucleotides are TGTGCCAGCAGTCCCGCAAACATTCAGTACTTC.

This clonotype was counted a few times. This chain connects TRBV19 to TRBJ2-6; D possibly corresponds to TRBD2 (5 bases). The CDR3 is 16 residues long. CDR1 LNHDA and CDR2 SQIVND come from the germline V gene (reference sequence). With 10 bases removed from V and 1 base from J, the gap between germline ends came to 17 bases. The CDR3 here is CATSNVRGSGANVLTF. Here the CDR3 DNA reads TGTGCCACCTCGAACGTCCGAGGGTCTGGGGCCAACGTCCTGACTTTC.

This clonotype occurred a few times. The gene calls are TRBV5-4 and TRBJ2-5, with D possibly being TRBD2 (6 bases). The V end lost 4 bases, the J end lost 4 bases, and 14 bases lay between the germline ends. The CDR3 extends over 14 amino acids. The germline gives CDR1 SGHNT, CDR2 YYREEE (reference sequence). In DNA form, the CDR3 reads TGTGCCAGCAGCCCCGAGACTAGTTCAGAGACCCAGTACTTC. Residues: CASSPETSSETQYF. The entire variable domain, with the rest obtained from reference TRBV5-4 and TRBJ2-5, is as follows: ETGVTQSPTHLIKTRGQQVTLRCSSQSGHNTVSWYQQALGQGPQFIFQYYREEENGRGNFPPRFSGLQFPNYSSELNVNALELDDSALYLCASSPETSSETQYFGPGTRLLVL.

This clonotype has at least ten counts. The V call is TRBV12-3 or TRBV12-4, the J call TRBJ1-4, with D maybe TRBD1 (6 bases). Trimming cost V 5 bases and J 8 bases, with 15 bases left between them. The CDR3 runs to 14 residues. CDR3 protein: CASSRTDRGEKLFF. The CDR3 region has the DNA TGTGCCAGCAGTCGGACAGATCGGGGGGAAAAACTGTTTTTT.

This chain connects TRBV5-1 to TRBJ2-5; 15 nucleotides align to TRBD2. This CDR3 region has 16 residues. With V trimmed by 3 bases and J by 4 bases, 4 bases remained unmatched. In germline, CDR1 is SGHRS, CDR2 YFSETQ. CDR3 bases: TGCGCCAGCAGCTGGACTAGCGGGAGGGCCCGAGAGACCCAGTACTTC. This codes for CASSWTSGRARETQYF.

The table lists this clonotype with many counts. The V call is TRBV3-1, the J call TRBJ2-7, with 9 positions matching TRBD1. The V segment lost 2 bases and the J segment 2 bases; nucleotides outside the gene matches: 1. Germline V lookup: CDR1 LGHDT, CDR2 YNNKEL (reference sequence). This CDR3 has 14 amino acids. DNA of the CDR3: TGTGCCAGCAGCCAACGGGACAGGGCCTACGAGCAGTACTTC. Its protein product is CASSQRDRAYEQYF.

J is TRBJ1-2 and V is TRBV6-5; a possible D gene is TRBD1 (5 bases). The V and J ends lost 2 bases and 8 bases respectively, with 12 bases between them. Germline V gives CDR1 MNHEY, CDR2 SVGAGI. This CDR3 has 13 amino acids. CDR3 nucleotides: TGTGCCAGCAGTTACGAGGGGCCTAGGGGCTACACCTTC. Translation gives CASSYEGPRGYTF.

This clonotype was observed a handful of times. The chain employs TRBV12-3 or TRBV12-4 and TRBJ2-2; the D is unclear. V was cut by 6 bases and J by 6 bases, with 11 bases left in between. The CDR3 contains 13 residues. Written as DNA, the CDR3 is TGTGCCAGCAGCCTACAGTCTCCCGGGGAGCTGTTTTTT. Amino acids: CASSLQSPGELFF.